This TCR beta chain emerged from a study of T cells of healthy individuals. Germline CDR1 SGHAT, CDR2 FQNNGV. The CDR3 runs 17 residues. The ends were cut back, 5 bases at V and 4 bases at J, with 18 bases in the middle. This clonotype was detected ten times or more. TCRdb reanalysed the 5' RACE reads using MiXCR and keeps one entry per CDR3 protein. The sample has around 83,000 distinct CDR3 sequences, about 5.5% seen once. The sequence derives from a female donor in good health. The V gene is TRBV11-2, the J gene TRBJ2-6; no reliable D call. CDR3 in DNA: TGTGCCAGCAGCCCCCGACCGGGCTCACGAGGGGCCAACGTCCTGACTTTC. Its translation: CASSPRPGSRGANVLTF.